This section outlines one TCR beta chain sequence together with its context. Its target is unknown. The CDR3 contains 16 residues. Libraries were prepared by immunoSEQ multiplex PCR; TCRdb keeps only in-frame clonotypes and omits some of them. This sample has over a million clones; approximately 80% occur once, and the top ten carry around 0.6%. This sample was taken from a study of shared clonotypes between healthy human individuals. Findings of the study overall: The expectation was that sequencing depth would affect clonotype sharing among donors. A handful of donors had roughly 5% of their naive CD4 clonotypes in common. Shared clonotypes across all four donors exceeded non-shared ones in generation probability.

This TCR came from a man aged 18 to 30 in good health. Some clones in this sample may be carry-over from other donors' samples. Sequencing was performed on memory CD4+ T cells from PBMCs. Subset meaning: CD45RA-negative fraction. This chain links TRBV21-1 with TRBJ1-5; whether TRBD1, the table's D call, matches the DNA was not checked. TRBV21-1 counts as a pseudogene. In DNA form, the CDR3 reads TGTGCCAGCAGCGGCAAGACAGGGGGAGGCAATCAGCCCCAGCATTTT. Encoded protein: CASSGKTGGGNQPQHF.